This section outlines one T cell receptor beta chain sequence together with its context. Its antigen is undetermined. This specimen comes from a study of shared clonotypes between healthy human individuals. General study results and limits: For naive CD4 cells, 4.5% to 6.5% of clonotypes were shared across a handful of donors. The low donor count limited represented genetic and exposure-history diversity.

The V and J ends lost 2 bases and 4 bases, in that order; junction bases with no gene match: 9. Germline-derived CDR1 and CDR2 are MNHNS and SASEGT. The length of the CDR3 is 16 residues. The assay used deep level. Template for every sorted-subset replicate PCR totaled about 200 ng DNA, roughly 30,000 T cell genomes. Only in-frame clones appear in the TCRdb table, and some are missing; sequencing was by immunoSEQ multiplex PCR. The sample has about 1,500,000 clones; around 97% are singletons. Sequencing was performed on naive CD4+ T cells sorted from blood. Subset described: CD45RA+ positively selected. The chain uses TRBV6-1 and TRBJ1-2; 8 bases match TRBD1. The TCR sequence derives from a man aged 25-40 years in good health. DNA for the CDR3: TGTGCCAGCAGTGAATACAGGGGGAGACTTTCCTATGGCTACACCTTC. It yields the protein CASSEYRGRLSYGYTF.